The present TCR beta chain was sequenced within a study of Ad26.COV2.S vaccination and SARS-CoV-2 variants. Study-wide points: Reported findings describe substantial breadth in spike-specific CD8+ and CD4+ T cell responses following vaccination. Assessments of TCR breadth and depth may have underestimated the total T cell responses.

Generated by immunoSEQ multiplex PCR, the TCRdb table keeps only in-frame clones and is missing some. The repertoire consists of hundreds of thousands of clones, with approximately 87% occurring once and the leading ten covering under 4%. Specified treatment: approximately 18 received Ad26.COV2.S at low or high dose, single or two shots; about five received placebo; per-sample allocation not given. Collection of samples fell on day 63 after the first vaccine or placebo injection. Regarding this clone: Its antigen remains unidentified. At the DNA level, this CDR3 is encoded by other sequences in the same sample as well.

The source is a person between 18 and 59 years old who received the Ad26.COV2.S COVID-19 vaccine or a placebo. Sequences were derived from peripheral blood, sampled in a trial of Ad26.COV2.S vaccine versus placebo.

The CDR3 spells CASSERGSYEQYF. For the CDR3, the DNA is TGTGCCAGCAGTGAGAGGGGCTCCTACGAGCAGTACTTC. This chain uses TRBV6-1 with TRBJ2-7; D could derive from TRBD1 or TRBD2 (5 bases each). Trimming cost V 3 bases and J 0 bases, with 6 bases left between them. The CDR3 spans 13 residues. Germline CDR1 and CDR2: MNHNS and SASEGT.